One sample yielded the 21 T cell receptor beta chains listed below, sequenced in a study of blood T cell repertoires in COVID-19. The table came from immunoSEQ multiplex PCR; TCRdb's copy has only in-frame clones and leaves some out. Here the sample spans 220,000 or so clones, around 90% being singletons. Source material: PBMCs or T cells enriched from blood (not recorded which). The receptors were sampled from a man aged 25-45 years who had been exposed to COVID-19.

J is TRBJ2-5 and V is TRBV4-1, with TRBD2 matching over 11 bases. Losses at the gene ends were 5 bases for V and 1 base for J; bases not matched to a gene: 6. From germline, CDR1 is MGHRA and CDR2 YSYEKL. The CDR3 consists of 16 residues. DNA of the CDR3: TGCGCCAGCAGCAATTTAGCGGGGGGGCTCCAAGAGACCCAGTACTTC. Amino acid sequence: CASSNLAGGLQETQYF.

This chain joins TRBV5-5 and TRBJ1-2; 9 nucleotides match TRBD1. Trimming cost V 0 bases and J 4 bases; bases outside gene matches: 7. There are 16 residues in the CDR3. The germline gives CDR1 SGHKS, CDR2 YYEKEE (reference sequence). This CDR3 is CASSLGSGQGTYGYTF. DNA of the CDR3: TGTGCCAGCAGCTTGGGTTCGGGACAGGGCACCTATGGCTACACCTTC.

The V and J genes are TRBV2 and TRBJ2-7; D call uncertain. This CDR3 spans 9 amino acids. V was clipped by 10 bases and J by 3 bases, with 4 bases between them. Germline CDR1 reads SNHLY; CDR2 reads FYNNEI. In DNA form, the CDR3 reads TGTGCCATCAACTACGAGCAGTACTTC. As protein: CAINYEQYF.

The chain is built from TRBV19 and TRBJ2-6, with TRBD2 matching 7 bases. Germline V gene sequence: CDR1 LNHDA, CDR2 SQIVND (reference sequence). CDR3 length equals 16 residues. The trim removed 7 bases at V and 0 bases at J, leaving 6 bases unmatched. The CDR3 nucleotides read TGTGCCAGTACTCGGGGGGTGAGCTCTGGGGCCAACGTCCTGACTTTC. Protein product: CASTRGVSSGANVLTF.

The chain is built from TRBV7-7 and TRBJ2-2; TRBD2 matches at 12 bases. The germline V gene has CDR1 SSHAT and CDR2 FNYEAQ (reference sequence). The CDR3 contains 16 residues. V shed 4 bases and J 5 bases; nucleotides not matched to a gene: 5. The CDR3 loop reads CASSSTSGGRTGELFF. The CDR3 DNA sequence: TGTGCCAGCAGCTCCACTAGCGGGGGGCGAACCGGGGAGCTGTTTTTT.

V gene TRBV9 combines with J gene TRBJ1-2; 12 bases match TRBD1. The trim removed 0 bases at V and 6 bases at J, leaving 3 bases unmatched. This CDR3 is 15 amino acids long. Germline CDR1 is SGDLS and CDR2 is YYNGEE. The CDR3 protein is CASSVGRDRGHGYTF. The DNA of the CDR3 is TGTGCCAGCAGCGTAGGAAGGGACAGGGGGCATGGCTACACCTTC.

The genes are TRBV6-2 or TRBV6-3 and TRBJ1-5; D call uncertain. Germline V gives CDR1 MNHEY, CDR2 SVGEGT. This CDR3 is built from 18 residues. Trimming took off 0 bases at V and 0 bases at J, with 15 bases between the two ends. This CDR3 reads CASSYSKNRGGSNQPQHF. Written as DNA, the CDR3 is TGTGCCAGCAGTTACTCGAAAAATCGGGGAGGTAGCAATCAGCCCCAGCATTTT.

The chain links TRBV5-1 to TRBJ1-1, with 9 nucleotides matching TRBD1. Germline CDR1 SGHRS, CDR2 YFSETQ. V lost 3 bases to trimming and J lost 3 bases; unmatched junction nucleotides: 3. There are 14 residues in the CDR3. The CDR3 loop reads CASSSQGADTEAFF. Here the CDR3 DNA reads TGCGCCAGCAGCTCACAGGGGGCCGACACTGAAGCTTTCTTT.

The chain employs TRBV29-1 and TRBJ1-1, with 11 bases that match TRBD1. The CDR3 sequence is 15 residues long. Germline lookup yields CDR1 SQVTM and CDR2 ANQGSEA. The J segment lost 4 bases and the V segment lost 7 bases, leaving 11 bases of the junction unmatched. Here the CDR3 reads CSAHGQGASGTEAFF. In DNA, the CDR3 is TGCAGCGCCCATGGACAGGGGGCGTCCGGCACTGAAGCTTTCTTT.

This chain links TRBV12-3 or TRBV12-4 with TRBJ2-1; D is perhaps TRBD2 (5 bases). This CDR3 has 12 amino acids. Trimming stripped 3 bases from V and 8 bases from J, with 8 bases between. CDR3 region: CASSFEGDEQFF. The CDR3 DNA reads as TGTGCCAGCAGTTTTGAGGGCGATGAGCAGTTCTTC.

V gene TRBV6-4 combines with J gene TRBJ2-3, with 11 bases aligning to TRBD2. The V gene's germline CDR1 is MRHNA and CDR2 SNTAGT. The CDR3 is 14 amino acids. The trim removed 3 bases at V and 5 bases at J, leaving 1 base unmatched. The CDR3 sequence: CASSDLAGGDTQYF. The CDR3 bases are TGTGCCAGCAGTGATCTAGCGGGGGGAGATACGCAGTATTTT.

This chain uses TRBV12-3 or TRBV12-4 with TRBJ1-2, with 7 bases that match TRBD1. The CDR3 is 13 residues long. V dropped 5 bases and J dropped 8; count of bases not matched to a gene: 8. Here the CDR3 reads CASSRQGSEGYTF. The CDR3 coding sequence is TGTGCCAGCAGTCGACAGGGAAGTGAAGGCTACACCTTC.

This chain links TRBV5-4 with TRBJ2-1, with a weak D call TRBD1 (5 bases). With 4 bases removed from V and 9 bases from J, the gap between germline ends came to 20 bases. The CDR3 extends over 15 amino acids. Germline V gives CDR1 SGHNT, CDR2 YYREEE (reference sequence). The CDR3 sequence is CASSHPLSQAGEQFF. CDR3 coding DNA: TGTGCCAGCAGCCACCCCCTCTCACAGGCTGGTGAGCAGTTCTTC. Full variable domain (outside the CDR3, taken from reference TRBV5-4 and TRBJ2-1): ETGVTQSPTHLIKTRGQQVTLRCSSQSGHNTVSWYQQALGQGPQFIFQYYREEENGRGNFPPRFSGLQFPNYSSELNVNALELDDSALYLCASSHPLSQAGEQFFGPGTRLTVL.

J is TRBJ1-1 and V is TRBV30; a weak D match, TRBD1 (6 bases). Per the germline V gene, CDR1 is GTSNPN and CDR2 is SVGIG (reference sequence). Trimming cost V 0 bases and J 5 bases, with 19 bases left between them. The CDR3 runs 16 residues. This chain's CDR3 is CAWSVPLTGRGTEAFF. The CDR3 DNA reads TGTGCCTGGAGTGTACCCCTAACAGGGAGGGGTACTGAAGCTTTCTTT. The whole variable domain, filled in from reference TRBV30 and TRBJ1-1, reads SQTIHQWPATLVQPVGSPLSLECTVEGTSNPNLYWYRQAAGRGLQLLFYSVGIGQISSEVPQNLSASRPQDRQFILSSKKLLLSDSGFYLCAWSVPLTGRGTEAFFGQGTRLTVV.

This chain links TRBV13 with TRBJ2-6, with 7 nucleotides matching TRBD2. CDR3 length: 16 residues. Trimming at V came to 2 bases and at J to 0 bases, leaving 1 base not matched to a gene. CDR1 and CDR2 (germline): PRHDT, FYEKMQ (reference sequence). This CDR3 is CASSLLADSGANVLTF. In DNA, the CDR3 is TGTGCCAGCAGCTTACTAGCGGACTCTGGGGCCAACGTCCTGACTTTC.

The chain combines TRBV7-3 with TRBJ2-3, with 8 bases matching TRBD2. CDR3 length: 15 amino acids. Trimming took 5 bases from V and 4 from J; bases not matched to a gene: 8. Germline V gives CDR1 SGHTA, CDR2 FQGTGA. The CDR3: CASSLPGGLADTQYF. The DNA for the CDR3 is TGTGCCAGCAGCCTACCGGGAGGGCTCGCAGATACGCAGTATTTT.

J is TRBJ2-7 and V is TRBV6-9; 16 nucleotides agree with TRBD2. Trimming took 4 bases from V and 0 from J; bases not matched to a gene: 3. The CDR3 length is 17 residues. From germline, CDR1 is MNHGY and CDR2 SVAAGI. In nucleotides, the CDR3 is TGTGCCAGCAGTTCGGGGACTAGCGGGGGGGACTCCTACGAGCAGTACTTC. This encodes CASSSGTSGGDSYEQYF.

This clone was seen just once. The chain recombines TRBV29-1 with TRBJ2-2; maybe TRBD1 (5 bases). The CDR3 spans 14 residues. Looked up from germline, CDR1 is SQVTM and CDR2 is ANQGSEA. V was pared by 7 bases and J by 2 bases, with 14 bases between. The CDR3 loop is CSAVLRGNTGELFF. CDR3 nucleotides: TGCAGCGCCGTCCTTAGGGGCAACACCGGGGAGCTGTTTTTT.

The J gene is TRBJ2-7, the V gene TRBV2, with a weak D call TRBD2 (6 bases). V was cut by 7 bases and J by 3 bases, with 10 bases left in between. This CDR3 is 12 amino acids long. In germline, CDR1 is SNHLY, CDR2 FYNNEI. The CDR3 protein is CASTGGNYEQYF. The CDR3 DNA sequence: TGTGCCAGCACTGGGGGGAACTACGAGCAGTACTTC.

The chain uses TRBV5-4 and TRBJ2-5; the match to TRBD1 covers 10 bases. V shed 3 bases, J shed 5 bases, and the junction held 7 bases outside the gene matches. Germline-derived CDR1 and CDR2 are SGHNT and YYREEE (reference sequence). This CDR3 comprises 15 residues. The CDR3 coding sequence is TGTGCCAGCAGCTCGTCCGGGACAGGGGATGAGACCCAGTACTTC. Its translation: CASSSSGTGDETQYF.

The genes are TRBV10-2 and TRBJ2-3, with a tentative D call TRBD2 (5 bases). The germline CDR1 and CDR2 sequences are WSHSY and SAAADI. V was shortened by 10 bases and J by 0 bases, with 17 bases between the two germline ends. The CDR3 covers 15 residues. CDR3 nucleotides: TGCGCCACCACTGCTCTGCGGACTAGCACAGATACGCAGTATTTT. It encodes CATTALRTSTDTQYF.